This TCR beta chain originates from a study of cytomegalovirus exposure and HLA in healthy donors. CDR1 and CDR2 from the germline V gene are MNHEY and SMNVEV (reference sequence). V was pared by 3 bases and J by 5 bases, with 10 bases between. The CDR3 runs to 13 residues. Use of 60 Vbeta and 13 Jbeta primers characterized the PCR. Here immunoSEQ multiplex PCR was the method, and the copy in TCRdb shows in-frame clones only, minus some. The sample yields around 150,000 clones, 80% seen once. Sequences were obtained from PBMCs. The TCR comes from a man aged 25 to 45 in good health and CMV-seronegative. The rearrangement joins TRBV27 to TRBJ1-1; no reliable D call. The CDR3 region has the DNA TGTGCCAGCAGTTTCCACGGGAATACTGAAGCTTTCTTT. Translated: CASSFHGNTEAFF.